This TCR beta chain comes out of a study of cytomegalovirus exposure and HLA in healthy donors. Study context: About 79 million unique TCRs from HLA-typed donors were held in an early data release. The study, taken as a whole, reports: TCR beta sequences numbering 15,000 to 20,000 were associated with HLA alleles at 0.05 false discovery rate in a later analysis.

This clone is medium-sized in the sample. Its antigen is as yet unknown. The CDR3 has 14 amino acids. The germline CDR1 and CDR2 sequences are MNHEY and SMNVEV (reference sequence). The V and J ends lost 5 bases and 7 bases respectively, with 15 bases between them. It was with 60 Vbeta and 13 Jbeta primers that the PCR ran. Data came from immunoSEQ multiplex PCR; TCRdb stores just in-frame clones and leaves some out. The profile shows 70,000 to 90,000 clones, about 79% of them singletons. What was sequenced was PBMCs. The chain employs TRBV27 and TRBJ2-1, with D possibly TRBD2 on 5 matching bases. This receptor was obtained from a man between 65 and 85 years old in good health and CMV-seropositive. The CDR3: CASSLLAPINEQFF. The CDR3 DNA follows: TGTGCCAGCAGTCTCCTAGCACCCATTAATGAGCAGTTCTTC.